In its sample, the clone carrying this T cell receptor beta chain was seen once. Germline CDR1 SQVTM, CDR2 ANQGSEA. The CDR3 spans 13 residues. Trimming removed 3 bases at V and 1 base at J, with 8 bases between. A quantity of roughly 0.5 to 1 ug RNA underwent reverse transcription using random hexamers. Amplification of TCR beta CDR3 across 54 Vbeta and 13 Jbeta was performed with immunoSEQ multiplex PCR. In TCRdb, the immunoSEQ multiplex PCR reads were re-called with MiXCR into one record per CDR3 protein. Of about 200,000 distinct CDR3 sequences detected, 85% to 95% appear once; the ten largest clones hold about 0.095%. This specimen comes from a study of CD8 T cells in Susac syndrome.

Sequenced input: CD4+ T cells from PBMCs. This receptor was obtained from a human donor in good health. The genes are TRBV29-1 and TRBJ2-3, with TRBD1 as a possible D gene (6 bases). The CDR3 region is CSVERTGTDTQYF. In DNA, the CDR3 is TGCAGCGTTGAGAGGACAGGCACAGATACGCAGTATTTT.